Shown below are 18 T cell receptor beta chains from a single sample sequenced in a study of graft-versus-host responses after intestinal transplantation. Their recognized antigens are unknown. Assay used: immunoSEQ multiplex PCR; TCRdb lists only in-frame clones, some missing. The table records some 64,000 clones, roughly 90% of them present only once. Sequencing used unstimulated CD8+ T cells sorted from spleen or lymph node cells, obtained before transplant. These receptors were obtained from a human donor who was the organ donor for an intestinal transplant.

V is TRBV9 and J is TRBJ2-2; weak D call: TRBD1 (5 bases). Trimming removed 0 bases at V and 0 bases at J, with 12 bases between. CDR1 and CDR2 from the germline V gene are SGDLS and YYNGEE. There are 17 residues in the CDR3. The CDR3 here is CASSVDGQIANTGELFF. DNA of the CDR3: TGTGCCAGCAGCGTAGATGGACAAATAGCGAACACCGGGGAGCTGTTTTTT. Full variable domain (outside the CDR3, taken from reference TRBV9 and TRBJ2-2): DSGVTQTPKHLITATGQRVTLRCSPRSGDLSVYWYQQSLDQGLQFLIQYYNGEERAKGNILERFSAQQFPDLHSELNLSSLELGDSALYFCASSVDGQIANTGELFFGEGSRLTVL.

This clone was seen just once. The chain recombines TRBV7-8 with TRBJ2-7, with 9 bases identical to TRBD2. The germline CDR1 and CDR2 sequences are SGHVS and FQNEAQ. V gave up 5 bases and J gave up 3 bases; unmatched junction bases: 5. This CDR3 comprises 14 residues. CDR3 sequence: CASSPETSGYEQYF. DNA of the CDR3: TGTGCCAGCAGCCCTGAGACTAGCGGCTACGAGCAGTACTTC.

Only one count was recorded for this clone. V gene TRBV11-2 combines with J gene TRBJ2-7, with TRBD2 matching over 11 bases. With 4 bases clipped from V and 3 bases from J, the junction kept 5 bases outside the gene matches. CDR1 is SGHAT and CDR2 is FQNNGV in the germline V gene. The CDR3 sequence is 15 residues long. Here the CDR3 reads CASSSPGLAVYEQYF. For the CDR3, the DNA is TGTGCCAGCAGCTCACCGGGACTAGCGGTCTACGAGCAGTACTTC.

With respect to this clone: One end of the junction does not line up with germline, which may come from a read error. The J gene is TRBJ2-2, the V gene TRBV4-1; D may be TRBD2 (5 bases). Germline CDR1 and CDR2: MGHRA and YSYEKL. The CDR3 length is 13 residues. The CDR3 sequence: CASSQGISGELLF. The CDR3 DNA reads as TGCGCCAGCAGCCAAGGGATCTCCGGGGAGCTGCTTTTT.

This chain links TRBV4-1 with TRBJ2-1, with 7 bases that match TRBD2. The CDR3 totals 17 residues. CDR1 and CDR2 from the germline V gene are MGHRA and YSYEKL. The trim removed 1 base at V and 3 bases at J, leaving 9 bases unmatched. CDR3 in DNA: TGCGCCAGCAGCCAAGTGAAGGGAGGGGACTTCTACAATGAGCAGTTCTTC. Its translation: CASSQVKGGDFYNEQFF.

This clone has more than one count but fewer than ten. The rearrangement uses TRBV6-6 and TRBJ2-7, with D possibly matching TRBD1 (5 bases). Trimming shortened V by 8 bases and J by 7 bases, and 12 bases separated the two germline ends. This CDR3 contains 11 residues. CDR1 and CDR2 (germline): MNHNY, SVGAGI (reference sequence). The CDR3 nucleotides read TGTGCCAGCCAAACTCAGGGAGAGCAGTACTTC. Translation: CASQTQGEQYF.

The chain combines TRBV28 with TRBJ2-7, with a possible D match to TRBD2 (5 bases). The length of the CDR3 is 14 residues. The germline gives CDR1 MDHEN, CDR2 SYDVKM. Trimming left V 2 bases short and J 4 bases short, with 12 bases between. CDR3 coding DNA: TGTGCCAGCAGTTTACGGGGTCGCGGGTACGAGCAGTACTTC. This gives the protein CASSLRGRGYEQYF. Combining the CDR3 with reference TRBV28 and TRBJ2-7 gives the whole variable domain DVKVTQSSRYLVKRTGEKVFLECVQDMDHENMFWYRQDPGLGLRLIYFSYDVKMKEKGDIPEGYSVSREKKERFSLILESASTNQTSMYLCASSLRGRGYEQYFGPGTRLTVT.

The chain employs TRBV7-2 and TRBJ2-7; 12 bases are a match to TRBD1. Germline V gene data show CDR1 as SGHTA and CDR2 as FQGNSA. The junction had 4 bases not matched to a gene; V was cut back by 3 bases and J by 7 bases. The CDR3 has 14 amino acids. The CDR3 DNA reads as TGTGCCAGCAGCTTGGGGACAGGGGGCATAGAGCAGTACTTC. This gives the protein CASSLGTGGIEQYF.

J is TRBJ2-7 and V is TRBV6-5; TRBD1 aligns across 12 bases. Germline V CDR1 and CDR2: MNHEY, SVGAGI. V lost 6 bases, J lost 6 bases, and 6 bases stayed unmatched. The CDR3 length is 14 residues. The CDR3 coding sequence is TGTGCCAGCAGGTCCGGGACAGGGGGCGTCGAGCAGTACTTC. It codes for CASRSGTGGVEQYF.

V gene TRBV10-1 combines with J gene TRBJ2-7; tentatively, D is TRBD2 (5 bases). Germline lookup yields CDR1 WNHNN and CDR2 SYGVQD (reference sequence). The CDR3 runs to 20 residues. With 6 bases removed from V and 4 bases from J, the gap between germline ends came to 34 bases. The CDR3 DNA reads TGCGCCAGCAGAAAGTCCACGGTCCCGCCCGCGGCCCGAGGGATATACGAGCAGTACTTC. It specifies CASRKSTVPPAARGIYEQYF.

The CDR3 region has the DNA TGTGCCAGCAGCCCCGATGGGTGGAGTAGCGGGAGATGGGATGAGCAGTTCTTC. As protein: CASSPDGWSSGRWDEQFF. This chain connects TRBV7-9 to TRBJ2-1, with 9 bases identical to TRBD2. Trimming removed 5 bases from V and 8 bases from J; junction bases left unmatched: 19. Germline CDR1 is SEHNR and CDR2 is FQNEAQ (reference sequence). This CDR3 has 18 amino acids.

This chain links TRBV19 with TRBJ2-2; D is perhaps TRBD1 (6 bases). V was clipped by 3 bases and J by 6 bases, with 14 bases between them. This CDR3 region has 15 residues. Germline assignment: CDR1 LNHDA and CDR2 SQIVND (reference sequence). The CDR3 loop reads CASSMGQGLSGELFF. The CDR3 bases are TGTGCCAGTAGTATGGGCCAGGGGCTGTCCGGGGAGCTGTTTTTT.

CDR3 loop: CASSPGDRVMNTEAFF. The CDR3 region has the DNA TGTGCCAGCTCACCAGGGGACAGGGTTATGAACACTGAAGCTTTCTTT. The chain uses TRBV18 and TRBJ1-1; 9 nucleotides align to TRBD1. Unmatched junction bases numbered 4, after V lost 2 bases and J lost 0 bases. The CDR3 length is 16 residues. Germline CDR1 KGHSH, CDR2 LQKENI.

The chain is built from TRBV6-5 and TRBJ1-2; 11 bases align to TRBD1. Germline CDR1 MNHEY, CDR2 SVGAGI. CDR3 length: 14 residues. After removal of 8 bases from V and 4 bases from J, the junction contained 6 bases not matched to a gene. DNA for the CDR3: TGTGCCAGCGCCGCCGGGACAGGGGGCTATGGCTACACCTTC. Translated: CASAAGTGGYGYTF.

This clone was observed once. CDR3 amino acids: CASRSGGVNYNEQFF. In nucleotides, the CDR3 is TGTGCCAGCCGCTCAGGGGGCGTGAATTACAATGAGCAGTTCTTC. The chain has TRBV13 and TRBJ2-1, with TRBD1 matching over 8 bases. The CDR3 sequence is 15 residues long. The ends lost 8 bases at V and 4 bases at J; junction bases unmatched: 10. CDR1 PRHDT and CDR2 FYEKMQ come from the germline V gene (reference sequence).

The gene calls are TRBV5-1 and TRBJ1-1; 8 bases match TRBD1. The CDR3 contains 16 residues. Germline V gene sequence: CDR1 SGHRS, CDR2 YFSETQ. After removal of 0 bases from V and 1 base from J, the junction contained 5 bases not matched to a gene. CDR3 region: CASSLGTGGRNTEAFF. The CDR3 DNA reads TGCGCCAGCAGCTTGGGTACAGGGGGACGGAACACTGAAGCTTTCTTT. Combining the CDR3 with reference TRBV5-1 and TRBJ1-1 gives the whole variable domain KAGVTQTPRYLIKTRGQQVTLSCSPISGHRSVSWYQQTPGQGLQFLFEYFSETQRNKGNFPGRFSGRQFSNSRSEMNVSTLELGDSALYLCASSLGTGGRNTEAFFGQGTRLTVV.

This clone has a single count. The genes are TRBV9 and TRBJ2-3; D ambiguous. The CDR3 sequence is 15 residues long. V lost 0 bases and J 2 bases, leaving 10 bases between the germline ends. Germline CDR1 SGDLS, CDR2 YYNGEE. Here the CDR3 DNA reads TGTGCCAGCAGCGTAGGGCCAGGCCACACAGATACGCAGTATTTT. Translated: CASSVGPGHTDTQYF.

The chain has TRBV5-6 and TRBJ1-2; 7 nucleotides align to TRBD1. Germline loops: CDR1 SGHDT, CDR2 YYEEEE. The length of the CDR3 is 14 residues. The CDR3 reads CASLGDSNNYGYTF. The CDR3, as DNA: TGTGCATCCCTGGGGGACAGTAATAACTATGGCTACACCTTC.